This T cell receptor beta chain is from a study of cytomegalovirus exposure and HLA in healthy donors. On the study more broadly: Genotyping of more than 300 donors showed that over 65% belonged to the Caucasian-associated ancestry cluster. Study results and limitations: The study put 150 or so TCR beta chains on its list as cytomegalovirus-associated.

In regard to this clone: Its specificity is unknown.

V shed 5 bases, J shed 3 bases, and the junction held 13 bases outside the gene matches. Germline lookup yields CDR1 SGHVS and CDR2 FQNEAQ. The CDR3 contains 19 residues. The PCR was carried out with 60 Vbeta primers and 13 Jbeta primers. Per the authors' pipeline: Later, tens of millions of unique TCR beta chains were counted in an analysis, and approximately 9.9 million of them were shared. Sequencing was performed with immunoSEQ multiplex PCR; in TCRdb, only in-frame clones are kept and a portion is missing. Clone size and V and J calls were adopted from that table, with D and trimming inferred from the DNA. The repertoire holds 95,000 to 100,000 clones, with approximately 74% as singletons.

The sample consisted of PBMCs. This clonotype was sampled from a woman in her thirties or forties in good health and CMV-seronegative. The chain is built from TRBV7-8 and TRBJ1-4; 12 positions agree with TRBD1. The CDR3 protein is CASSRRGDRGLVANEKLFF. The CDR3, as DNA: TGTGCCAGCAGCCGAAGAGGGGACAGGGGGCTGGTGGCTAATGAAAAACTGTTTTTT.